The T cell receptor beta chain under discussion was sequenced for a study of blood T cell repertoires in COVID-19. As for the study in general: Italy, Spain and the United States were the sources of the convalescent and acute COVID-19 samples. The cDNA or gDNA used as material had been derived from T cells, B-cell-depleted T cells, or PBMCs.

Per the study methods: Amplified reference gene primers provided the basis for estimating nucleated cell counts. Only in-frame clones appear in the TCRdb table, and some are missing; sequencing was by immunoSEQ multiplex PCR. That table furnishes V, J and clone size, whereas the DNA furnished D and trimming. The sample lists 40,000 to 55,000 clones, about 90% occurring once. With 2 bases removed from V and 3 bases from J, the gap between germline ends came to 14 bases. The CDR3 sequence is 16 residues long. Germline loops: CDR1 LNHNV, CDR2 YYDKDF (reference sequence). The sequence was collected from a man between 65 and 80 years old with active COVID-19. This chain connects TRBV15 to TRBJ2-1; D possibly corresponds to TRBD1 (5 bases). The specimen sequenced was peripheral blood. CDR3 region: CATSRTGHKVYNEQFF. CDR3 nucleotides: TGTGCCACCAGCAGAACTGGACATAAAGTCTACAATGAGCAGTTCTTC.